This is a list of T cell receptor beta chains from one sample in a study of blood T cell repertoires in COVID-19. TCRdb keeps only in-frame clones here, not all; method: immunoSEQ multiplex PCR. The top ten hold 2.3% of the sample, which has roughly 400,000 clones, more than 75% seen once. The sample comprised peripheral blood. The source of these receptors is an older woman with COVID-19, enrolled during active disease. Both conserved end residues are part of each CDR3. The D gene is left open where the match is weak. Size tells how often a clone was seen (once, few, many) or the class of an expanded clone, and some rows leave it out.

TRBJ1-2 TRBV29-1 TRBD1 - 17 TGCAGCGTTGAAGACCGGGACAGGGGGGGGCCTAACTATGGCTACACCTTC CSVEDRDRGGPNYGYTF
TRBJ1-3 TRBV28 - - 14 TGTGCCAGCAGTCACCGACTCTCTGGAAACACCATATATTTT CASSHRLSGNTIYF
TRBJ1-5 TRBV9 TRBD1 - 13 TGTGCCAGCTCTCGGACAGGGAATCAGCCCCAGCATTTT CASSRTGNQPQHF
TRBJ1-1 TRBV4-2 - - 15 TGTGCCAGCAGCCAAGAGGCAGGGTTGAACACTGAAGCTTTCTTT CASSQEAGLNTEAFF
TRBJ2-7 TRBV7-2 TRBD2 - 16 TGTGCCAGCAGCCCTGTTGCGGGACTAGCGAAACAAGAGCAGTACTTC CASSPVAGLAKQEQYF
TRBJ2-1 TRBV28 TRBD2 - 15 TGTGCCAGCAGTTATCTAGCGGGGGGGGTAAATGAGCAGTTCTTC CASSYLAGGVNEQFF
TRBJ1-1 TRBV18 - - 14 TGTGCCAGCTCACCGAGAGATATGAACACTGAAGCTTTCTTT CASSPRDMNTEAFF
TRBJ1-6 TRBV6-5 - - 15 TGTGCCAGCAGTTTAATGGGCTCCGCGAATTCACCCCTCCACTTT CASSLMGSANSPLHF
TRBJ2-3 TRBV5-1 TRBD1 - 16 TGCGCCAGCAGCTTTACGGGACAGGGACTGACAGATACGCAGTATTTT CASSFTGQGLTDTQYF
TRBJ2-6 TRBV19 - - 15 TGTGCCAGTACCCTTGGAGGCGCTGGGGCCAACGTCCTGACTTTC CASTLGGAGANVLTF
TRBJ2-1 TRBV5-1 TRBD1 - 16 TGCGCCAGCAGCTTGGAAAGACAGGGGATGGGCAATGAGCAGTTCTTC CASSLERQGMGNEQFF
TRBJ1-2 TRBV18 - - 13 TGTGCCAGCTCACCAACTAATGCGGCCTCCTACACCTTC CASSPTNAASYTF
TRBJ2-7 TRBV2 - - 13 TGTGCCAGCAGTGTAAGCCTCACTTACGAGCAGTACTTC CASSVSLTYEQYF
TRBJ1-1 TRBV19 TRBD1 once 14 TGTGCCAGTAGTATGGGACAGGTGAACACTGAAGCTTTCTTT CASSMGQVNTEAFF
TRBJ1-1 TRBV6-5 - - 15 TGTGCCAGCAGGAATGACAGACAGATGAACACTGAAGCTTTCTTT CASRNDRQMNTEAFF
TRBJ1-5 TRBV14 - - 13 TGTGCCAGCAGCCAAGATGCGGGGGGTCCCCAGCATTTT CASSQDAGGPQHF
TRBJ2-7 TRBV5-1 TRBD1 - 15 TGCGCCAGCAGGGCCACGACAGGGGTCTCCTACGAGCAGTACTTC CASRATTGVSYEQYF
TRBJ2-3 TRBV19 TRBD2 - 15 TGTGCCTCATCCGGGCGGCGGGGGGGCCACGATACGCAGTATTTT CASSGRRGGHDTQYF
TRBJ1-2 TRBV5-6 - once 13 TGTGCCAGCAGCTTGGCAGCAGGGCATGGCTACACCTTC CASSLAAGHGYTF
TRBJ2-3 TRBV3-1/TRBV3-2 TRBD2 - 15 TGTGCCAGCAGCCGACCGGGACTAGGCACAGATACGCAGTATTTT CASSRPGLGTDTQYF
TRBJ1-3 TRBV6-6 TRBD1 - 17 TGTGCCAGCAGTCGTCAACGACAGGGGGCTCCAGGAAACACCATATATTTT CASSRQRQGAPGNTIYF
TRBJ2-5 TRBV3-1/TRBV3-2 TRBD1 - 18 TGTGCCAGCAGCCAAGAAGCGTTCGGGACAGGGGAGCAAGAGACCCAGTACTTC CASSQEAFGTGEQETQYF
TRBJ2-7 TRBV6-5 TRBD2 - 16 TGTGCCAGCAGTTACCCGCTGGGCGGGGGTGCCTACGAGCAGTACTTC CASSYPLGGGAYEQYF
TRBJ1-1 TRBV9 - - 16 TGTGCCAGCCAAAGGGGGTGGGGGACGGCGAACACTGAAGCTTTCTTT CASQRGWGTANTEAFF
TRBJ1-5 TRBV2 - once 13 TGTGCCAGCATTGACAATAGCAATCAGCCCCAGCATTTT CASIDNSNQPQHF
TRBJ1-2 TRBV10-3 - - 13 TGTGCCATCAGTTCAGGGCAGGTTATGAGCTACACCTTC CAISSGQVMSYTF
TRBJ1-2 TRBV3-1/TRBV3-2 TRBD1 - 14 TGTGCCAGCAGCCACCAAGGGACAGGGAGGGGCTACACCTTC CASSHQGTGRGYTF
TRBJ1-4 TRBV24-1 - - 13 TGTGCCACCAGTGACGGGAGAAATGAAAAACTGTTTTTT CATSDGRNEKLFF
TRBJ2-5 TRBV7-7 TRBD2 - 17 TGTGCCAGCAGCTTAGAGGCTTTTGCGGGGGGGCAAGAGACCCAGTACTTC CASSLEAFAGGQETQYF
TRBJ1-5 TRBV7-2 TRBD1 once 14 TGTGCCAGCAGCCATGGACAGGCGTTGGAGCCCCAGCATTTT CASSHGQALEPQHF
TRBJ2-7 TRBV5-5 - few 14 TGTGCCAGCAGCCCTATCCGGGACAACTACGAGCAGTACTTC CASSPIRDNYEQYF
TRBJ1-5 TRBV12-3/TRBV12-4 - - 13 TGTGCCAGCAGACGGGGAAGCAATCAGCCCCAGCATTTT CASRRGSNQPQHF
TRBJ1-6 TRBV5-6 - once 12 TGTGCCAGCAGCCACAGGGCTTCACCCCTCCACTTT CASSHRASPLHF
TRBJ2-3 TRBV19 TRBD1 - 18 TGTGCCAGTAGTATGACAGTCCCTAGGGGACAGATCACAGATACGCAGTATTTT CASSMTVPRGQITDTQYF
TRBJ2-1 TRBV5-4 TRBD2 - 16 TGTGCCAGCAGGGGAAGCGGGGGCACATCCTACAATGAGCAGTTCTTC CASRGSGGTSYNEQFF
TRBJ1-5 TRBV19 - - 15 TGTGCCAGTAGTGTCAGGGGTTCGGCGGATCAGCCCCAGCATTTT CASSVRGSADQPQHF
TRBJ1-1 TRBV19 - - 13 TGTGCCAGTAGTCGTACAGGGAACACTGAAGCTTTCTTT CASSRTGNTEAFF
TRBJ1-4 TRBV6-5 - - 13 TGTGCCGGGGGGACCATATCTCGCGAAAAACTGTTTTTT CAGGTISREKLFF
TRBJ2-7 TRBV6-2/TRBV6-3 - - 14 TGTGCCAGCAGGCCTGGACGGACTATCTACGAGCAGTACTTC CASRPGRTIYEQYF
TRBJ2-3 TRBV4-2 TRBD2 - 15 TGTGCCAGCGGCAGAGCGGGGGGGAGCACAGATACGCAGTATTTT CASGRAGGSTDTQYF
TRBJ2-7 TRBV27 - - 14 TGTGCCAGCAGTCTAGGAGGCCCGCCGGACGAGCAGTACTTC CASSLGGPPDEQYF
TRBJ2-3 TRBV3-1/TRBV3-2 - - 13 TGTGCCAGCAGCCAACCTGTGACAGATACGCAGTATTTT CASSQPVTDTQYF
TRBJ1-1 TRBV30 - - 14 TGTGCCTGGAGTCCGGGCCCTAGGATCCAGGGAGCTTTCTTT CAWSPGPRIQGAFF
TRBJ1-2 TRBV6-4 - - 15 TGTGCCAGCAGCGAAGTAAGGGAGGGGAACTATGGCTACACCTTC CASSEVREGNYGYTF
TRBJ1-1 TRBV7-8 - once 14 TGTGCCAGCAGCTTATTAGCCTCGAACACTGAAGCTTTCTTT CASSLLASNTEAFF
TRBJ2-1 TRBV5-1 TRBD1 - 15 TGCGCCAGCAGCTTTGTGGACAGGGGTCACAATGAGCAGTTCTTC CASSFVDRGHNEQFF
TRBJ2-7 TRBV5-4 TRBD2 - 16 TGTGCCAGCAGCTCGGGGGGTTCGGGGTACTCCTACGAGCAGTACTTC CASSSGGSGYSYEQYF
TRBJ1-2 TRBV7-7 TRBD1 - 15 TGTGCCAGCACCCCGTTGGGACAGGTGGACTATGGCTACACCTTC CASTPLGQVDYGYTF
TRBJ2-1 TRBV18 TRBD1 - 15 TGTGCCAGCTCAACCGGGACAGGGGCGGACAATGAGCAGTTCTTC CASSTGTGADNEQFF
TRBJ2-7 TRBV5-4 - - 15 TGTGCCAGCAGCTCCCGCGGACCGGGACACAACGAGCAGTACTTC CASSSRGPGHNEQYF
TRBJ2-1 TRBV7-9 TRBD2 - 16 TGTGCCAGCAGCCCCGCGGGACTAGCGGGGATCAATGAGCAGTTCTTC CASSPAGLAGINEQFF
TRBJ2-3 TRBV7-7 - - 13 TGTGCCAGCAGCTTTGGGGGGACAGATACGCAGTATTTT CASSFGGTDTQYF
TRBJ2-1 TRBV15 TRBD1 - 14 TGTGCCACCAGCAGAGAGACAGGGGTTAATGAGCAGTTCTTC CATSRETGVNEQFF
TRBJ1-1 TRBV9 - - 15 TGTGCCAGCAGCCCGCCCTCGGGGTTGAACACTGAAGCTTTCTTT CASSPPSGLNTEAFF
TRBJ2-1 TRBV5-1 TRBD2 once 15 TGCGCCAGCAGCTTGGTAGCGGGGGGTTACAATGAGCAGTTCTTC CASSLVAGGYNEQFF